The 10 T cell receptor beta chains below were found in one sample sequenced in a study of T cells in Graves' hyperthyroidism and ophthalmopathy. Using RNA transcripts as the source, TCR beta CDR3 regions were amplified. Using the HTBI primer set, a first-round RT-PCR was run on the TCR CDR3. In TCRdb, the multiplex PCR reads were re-called with MiXCR into one record per CDR3 protein. The repertoire holds 350,000 to 400,000 distinct CDR3 sequences, about 15% seen once, with approximately 10% in the top ten. Sequenced: blood. The receptor set was obtained from a woman aged 55-69 years with Graves' hyperthyroidism.

The table lists this clonotype with many counts. This chain joins TRBV24-1 and TRBJ2-7; TRBD2 might be the D (6 bases). This CDR3 comprises 15 residues. Trimming shortened V by 3 bases and J by 2 bases, and 13 bases separated the two germline ends. Germline V gene sequence: CDR1 KGHDR, CDR2 SFDVKD. The CDR3, as DNA: TGTGCCACCAGTGATGGCGGGACTGATACCTACGAGCAGTACTTC. This sequence encodes CATSDGGTDTYEQYF.

The sample holds many counts of this clonotype. V and J are TRBV6-1 and TRBJ1-2; D gene ambiguous. CDR1 and CDR2 from the germline V gene are MNHNS and SASEGT. V gave up 5 bases and J gave up 8 bases, with 24 bases separating them. The CDR3 spans 16 residues. The CDR3 nucleotides are TGTGCCAGCAGTTATTCCCGACCCAGTGCAGGCAGGGGCTACACCTTC. This gives the protein CASSYSRPSAGRGYTF.

There are many counts of this clonotype. The chain employs TRBV12-3 or TRBV12-4 and TRBJ2-7; 7 positions agree with TRBD1. This CDR3 has 15 residues. V was pared by 6 bases and J by 6 bases, with 14 bases of the junction left unmatched. CDR3 protein: CASSDGTVFRAEQYF. In DNA, the CDR3 is TGTGCCAGCAGCGACGGGACAGTATTTCGGGCCGAGCAGTACTTC.

This clonotype showed up just a few times. CDR3 loop: CASGLSNTDTQYF. The CDR3 region has the DNA TGTGCTAGTGGTTTAAGTAACACAGATACGCAGTATTTT. The J gene is TRBJ2-3, the V gene TRBV12-5; D call uncertain. Germline loops: CDR1 LGHNT, CDR2 FRNRAP. V lost 3 bases, J lost 2 bases, and 6 bases lay in between. The CDR3 extends over 13 amino acids.

There are many counts of this clonotype. The chain has TRBV5-1 and TRBJ2-7; no firm D call. Trimming pared 2 bases from V and 2 bases from J, leaving 8 bases between. The CDR3 runs 13 residues. Germline V gene sequence: CDR1 SGHRS, CDR2 YFSETQ. CDR3 coding DNA: TGCGCCAGCAGCTTATCAGATCCCTACGAGCAGTACTTC. Translated, it gives CASSLSDPYEQYF.

This clonotype showed up many times. The chain has TRBV11-2 and TRBJ1-2; a possible D gene is TRBD1 (5 bases). The CDR3 contains 12 residues. Trimming stripped 6 bases from V and 5 bases from J, with 10 bases between. Germline loops: CDR1 SGHAT, CDR2 FQNNGV. In DNA, the CDR3 is TGTGCCAGCAGGTCAGAGGGGTATGGCTACACCTTC. Translation: CASRSEGYGYTF.

The rearrangement links TRBV6-1 to TRBJ1-2, with TRBD1 matching 9 bases. This CDR3 comprises 14 residues. CDR1 is MNHNS, CDR2 SASEGT, per germline. V was pared by 4 bases and J by 7 bases, with 7 bases of the junction left unmatched. CDR3 residues: CASSVLTGGPGYTF. CDR3 nucleotides: TGTGCCAGCAGTGTTCTCACAGGGGGCCCTGGCTACACCTTC.

The CDR3 bases are TGCAGCGTCCCCTCCGGGCCACAACAAGAGACCCAGTACTTC. Protein sequence: CSVPSGPQQETQYF. The rearrangement links TRBV29-1 to TRBJ2-5, with unresolved D. This CDR3 is 14 amino acids long. Trimming stripped 6 bases from V and 2 bases from J, with 16 bases between. Germline CDR1 SQVTM, CDR2 ANQGSEA.

A few counts support this clonotype. V usage is TRBV5-6 and J usage is TRBJ2-7; no clear D. CDR1 SGHDT and CDR2 YYEEEE come from the germline V gene. V lost 4 bases, J lost 3 bases, and 11 bases lay in between. This CDR3 has 13 residues. The CDR3 is CASSPDGDYEQYF. The CDR3, as DNA: TGTGCCAGCAGCCCAGACGGAGACTACGAGCAGTACTTC.

J is TRBJ2-2 and V is TRBV7-3, with a weak D call TRBD1 (6 bases). The V end was cut by 5 bases, the J end by 6 bases, with 19 bases between. Germline V lookup: CDR1 SGHTA, CDR2 FQGTGA. The CDR3 loop spans 16 amino acids. The CDR3 DNA is TGTGCCAGCAGCCACCCTGGACAGAGTGTCGCCGGGGAGCTGTTTTTT. It encodes CASSHPGQSVAGELFF.